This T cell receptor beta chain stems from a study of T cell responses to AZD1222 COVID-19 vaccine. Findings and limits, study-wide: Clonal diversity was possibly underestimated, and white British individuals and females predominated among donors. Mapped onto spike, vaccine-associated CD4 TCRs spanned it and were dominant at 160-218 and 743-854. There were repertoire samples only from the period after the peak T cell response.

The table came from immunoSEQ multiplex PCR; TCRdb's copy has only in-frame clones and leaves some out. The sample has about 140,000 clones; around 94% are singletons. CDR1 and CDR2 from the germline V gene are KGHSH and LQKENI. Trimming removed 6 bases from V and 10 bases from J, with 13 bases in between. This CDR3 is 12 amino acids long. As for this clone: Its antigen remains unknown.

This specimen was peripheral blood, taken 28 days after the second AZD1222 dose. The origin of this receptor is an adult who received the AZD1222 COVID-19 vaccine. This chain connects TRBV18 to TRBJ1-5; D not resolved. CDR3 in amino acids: CASSPGDGPQHF. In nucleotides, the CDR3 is TGTGCCAGCTCCCCCGGGGATGGTCCCCAGCATTTT.